This T cell receptor (beta chain) was documented in a study of identical twins. With respect to this clonotype: The antigen remains undetermined. This may arise from a read error, as a much more abundant clone is one base away.

The germline V gene encodes CDR1 MNHNS and CDR2 SASEGT. V was clipped by 6 bases and J by 6 bases, with 3 bases between them. This CDR3 is built from 9 residues. Whole-study findings and limits: It was out-of-frame TCR alpha sharing in monozygotic twins that models underestimated. Twin-shared out-of-frame alpha sequences showed excess low generation probability. Insertion counts were lower in abundant cord blood beta clonotypes, a trend that memory repertoires did not show.

cDNA molecules carried unique molecular identifiers, and template switching added a universal primer site. TCRdb ran MiXCR on the 5' RACE reads and lists one entry per CDR3 protein. The table records 200,000 to 250,000 distinct CDR3 sequences, about 14% of them present only once. The clonotype originates from a woman aged 18 to 35 in good health. Sequenced sample: memory (CD45RO+) T cells sorted from blood. The rearrangement links TRBV6-1 to TRBJ2-7; D call uncertain. This CDR3 reads CASSREQYF. CDR3 sequence (DNA): TGTGCCAGCAGCCGCGAGCAGTACTTC.